Here is one TCR beta chain with its context. The table lists this clone with a count of one. Its specific antigen is unknown. No much larger clonotype is one base removed from it; base qualities were not supplied. Including the terminal cysteine and phenylalanine, the CDR3 comprises 16 residues. Just CDR3 DNA is preserved here, 48 bases in frame from base 1. Trimming costs V 2 bases and J 4 bases, and their ends lie 17 bases apart. CDR1 and CDR2 are drawn from the germline V gene: MNHEY, SVGEGT. Participants in the prospective study were enrolled through a virtual design, were aged about 18 to 100 years, and lived in some 24 United States geographic areas. To assign participants to cohorts, the prospective study relied on clinical history that participants themselves reported in a screening survey and a study questionnaire. Exposed participants had been in contact, within 2 weeks of entering the study, with a person who had a PCR-confirmed or clinician-diagnosed case of COVID-19. Mobile phlebotomists in the prospective study collected whole blood, serum and a nasopharyngeal or oropharyngeal swab from every participant. Prospective study participants could optionally give additional blood draws and questionnaires over an approximately 2-month period. Before DNA extraction, prospective study blood samples were shipped either frozen or at room temperature.

This entry belongs to a study of blood T cell repertoires in COVID-19 (dated by TCRdb to the early 2020s). Background on the whole study: Samples covering the acute and convalescent phases of COVID-19 were provided by collaborators in the United States, Italy and Spain. A de-identified subject ID, COVID-19 status, age in years and sex were almost always included in the sample metadata. The repertoires were released in a freely available public database meant as a resource for research on the immune response to SARS-CoV-2. The prospective study material was composed of cDNA or gDNA derived from T cells, B-cell-depleted T cells, or PBMCs. Where available, HLA class I and class II types were obtained from metadata supplied by the sample provider rather than from assay-based typing. Samples were obtained from the ongoing ImmuneRACE study (first 160 participants) and from roughly 1,300 subjects provided by 6 global collaborators. The dataset comprised deeply sampled blood TCRbeta repertoires from subjects exposed to, actively infected with, or recovered from COVID-19.

The study at large found these results: How much clinical and demographic metadata was included differed by source and by participant, and the metadata was provided uncurated.

TCRbeta CDR3 regions were amplified from genomic DNA using the immunoSEQ Assay, a bias-controlled multiplex PCR. Concerning the study's data processing: The number of nucleated cells in each sample was estimated from the amplification of reference gene primers within the assay. To quantify the absolute abundance of each unique TCRbeta CDR3 rearrangement, sequence reads were collapsed and filtered. For each sample, productive Simpson clonality was calculated as the square root of Simpson's diversity index over productive rearrangements. TCRdb retrieved this table from immuneACCESS and kept in-frame rearrangements only. Not all clones are present; in checked studies, unresolved V genes account for under half, and no reason is known for the remainder. V and J calls and clone size are those listed in that table; D and trimming were worked out from the DNA. This sample gives 130,000 to 150,000 clones in total; 65% to 85% of them show up just once. Of the sample, under 7% is held by the ten largest clones.

The chain is assembled from TRBV6-2 or TRBV6-3 and TRBJ1-1; possibly the D gene is TRBD1, per 5 matching bases. The TCR comes from a woman between 45 and 60 years old who had been exposed to COVID-19. The sample consisted of PBMCs or T cells enriched from blood (not recorded which). In nucleotides, the sequence is TGTGCCAGCAGTTACCACACTCGGCGGGGGTCCACTGAAGCTTTCTTT. It specifies CASSYHTRRGSTEAFF.